This TCR beta chain was sequenced for a study of cytomegalovirus exposure and HLA in healthy donors (dated by TCRdb to about 2017). Background on the whole study: According to an earlier analysis of 587 of the donors, roughly 180 million T cells yielded approximately 120 million unique TCR beta sequences and around 280 Gb of sequence data. Using immunosequencing, the study profiled T cell repertoires from around 680 subjects and related those repertoires to cytomegalovirus serostatus. In an earlier analysis of roughly 580 of the donors, high-throughput TCR beta sequencing was used to judge whether each TCR beta V gene segment behaved as functional or pseudogenic. Four to six DR-DQ haplotypes were handled as single units for association and clustering, since linkage in the cohort was strong. Donor age, sex, ethnicity and CMV serostatus were collected together with the repertoire data. The study combined high-throughput TCR immunosequencing, statistical association of individual TCRs with disease status, and machine learning to predict cytomegalovirus infection status. Among around 400 genotyped donors of the cohort, an average of roughly 230,000 unique TCR beta nucleotide sequences was sequenced per donor, of which about 20% were non-productive. HLA typing covered class I and class II loci at four-digit resolution. Besides the first cohort of some 670 subjects, a separate validation cohort made up of 90 to 150 different subjects was used. Typing coverage varied by locus: roughly 629-630 donors for A, B, C, DRB1 and DQB1; approximately 520 for DQA1; 600 to 610 for DPA1; 450 to 480 for DPB1. A later genetic analysis used genome-wide SNP genotypes for 398 of the 666 donors, treating that subset as a discovery cohort. Among the roughly 390 genotyped donors, around 81% belonged to the genetic ancestry cluster associated with self-reported Caucasian donors. The later analysis used no new phenotypic data to find candidate immune exposures, relying instead on TCR beta sequences and their occurrence across donors. Every repertoire in the discovery cohort had been generated on one and the same sequencing platform. In a later analysis, previously published TCR beta repertoires from more than 500 donors were re-analyzed and high-resolution HLA genotyping was added so that TCR occurrence patterns could be studied. The study aimed to test whether cataloging public T cell receptors could reveal signatures of past pathogen exposure. An early release covering roughly 580 HLA-typed donors comprised about 310 gigabases of sequencing data and roughly 85 million unique TCR sequences. What the study reported, not specific to this receptor: Linkage disequilibrium might explain the correlated functional status among segregating V segments, but an unknown experimental factor could not be excluded. It was suggested by the authors that the approach could potentially be generalized to other disease states and immunological phenotypes. The study gave a list of more than 150 TCR beta chains associated with cytomegalovirus. Compared with the approximately 720-donor mean, donors in an Asian-associated ancestry cluster had fewer N-insertions in productive TCRs, according to a later genetic analysis. The sequencing pipeline was judged likely to have produced a cluster of highly shared sequence variants as a technical artifact. In vitro tests confirmed that a few of the cytomegalovirus-associated TCR beta chains recognize cytomegalovirus antigens. The 87-base-pair reads could not distinguish some IMGT-functional V segments, including TRBV6-2 and TRBV6-3, so those segments were excluded. According to a later analysis, most CMV-associated TCR beta chains appeared to be HLA-restricted, and the HLA associations seemed to be driven largely by CMV exposure. Because some donors lacked HLA typing at each locus, the association tests relied only on the typed subset. Only TCR beta chains were sequenced in this cohort, and the absence of alpha or paired-chain data limited detectable features. In a later analysis, HLA-associated TCR beta chains were found to be more clonally expanded and to have lower generation probabilities than equally common non-associated chains. In a later analysis, the rate of TCR association differed among HLA loci, with DRB1 alleles having the most associated TCRs and HLA-C alleles having the fewest. V-gene and J-gene trimming of TCR beta chains was associated with a missense DCLRE1C variant in a later genetic analysis, and the association was replicated in an independent cohort. In an earlier analysis of approximately 590 of the donors, most TCR beta V segments were observed in productive rearrangements about 87% or about 30% of the time, broadly matching IMGT annotations. Assigning TCR associations to individual alleles was difficult when HLA alleles, especially DR and DQ, strongly co-occurred. In a later analysis, about 16,000 TCR beta sequences were associated with specific HLA alleles at a false discovery rate of 0.05. Because counts were too low, 15 to 20 rarely observed V segments, including chromosome 9 orphons, were left out of the earlier analysis of 587 of the donors. Presence/absence analyses assumed roughly uniform sequencing depth across donors, an assumption that may not hold. A later analysis reported that several top co-occurrence clusters appeared linked to parvovirus B19, influenza, CMV and Epstein-Barr virus. A further reported finding was that TCR beta sequences accurately predicted the HLA-A and HLA-B alleles for most subjects in the first cohort. While some public TCRs were present in many individuals, most TCR sequences turned up only very rarely across donors. CMV serostatus was the only immune exposure information available for the cohort. Cytomegalovirus status was reported to be diagnosed by the classifier with high specificity and sensitivity in both the original and validation cohorts.

Notes on this clone: Its antigen remains unidentified. No base-level quality is on record; no much larger clone is a single base apart.

Trimming takes 5 bases off V and 6 bases off J; junction bases not matched to a gene: 9. Counted from cysteine to phenylalanine, this CDR3 has 14 amino acids. The only DNA kept is the CDR3, 42 bases in frame from the first base. According to the germline V gene, CDR1 reads SGHTA and CDR2 reads FQGNSA. Receptor libraries were prepared by the immunoSEQ multiplex PCR assay. The multiplex PCR relied on a mix of 60 forward primers for TCR Vbeta segments and 13 reverse primers for TCR Jbeta segments. The CDR3 region of rearranged TCR beta genes was amplified from genomic DNA with a multiplex PCR assay. The Illumina HiSeq System was used to sequence the amplified TCR beta libraries as 87-base-pair reads. Regarding the original processing steps: A later analysis counted about 80 million unique TCR beta chains across the 640 or so repertoires, and roughly 11 million of these chains were shared by at least two donors. To remove PCR and sequencing errors, raw reads were error-corrected and collapsed into unique sequences using a nearest-neighbor algorithm that merged closely related sequences. CDR3 sequences were aligned to IMGT reference sequences to assign V, D and J gene segments. For a sequence to be retained, at least a six-nucleotide match to both a V gene segment and a J gene segment was required. A rearrangement counted as productive if the CDR3 had no stop codons and remained in frame with V and J, and every other rearrangement counted as non-productive. Following IMGT convention, CDR3 was defined as the stretch from the second conserved V-encoded cysteine to the conserved J-encoded phenylalanine. The earlier analysis of some 550 of the donors excluded any sequence lacking an unambiguous match to a single V gene segment. In an earlier analysis of approximately 560 of the donors, a V segment was called functional when productive rearrangements were above 56.7%, and segregating when the standard deviation between donors exceeded 5%. A statistical classification framework was built for diagnosing cytomegalovirus status from the catalog of TCR beta chain sequences. A later analysis assigned V and J genes by comparing TCR nucleotide sequences with IMGT/GENE-DB human TR gene sequences. A later analysis assigned CDR3 sequences and most-parsimonious VDJ recombination scenarios with the TCRdist pipeline. In a later analysis, each TCR beta chain was defined by its CDR3 amino acid sequence together with its V-gene family, and reads without a unique V-gene family were excluded. In a later analysis, 450 to 600 highly shared, low-generation-probability nucleotide sequences were removed to address suspected cross-contamination and a sequencing artifact. For each public chain, a later analysis derived a clonal expansion index from normalized ranks of inferred template counts within each repertoire. Generation probabilities in a later analysis came from a VDJ recombination model fitted to out-of-frame rearrangements, and those results were checked against IGoR. Hypergeometric tests were used in a later analysis to score TCR-TCR, TCR-HLA and TCR-CMV co-occurrence, with a repertoire-size bias correction applied to the TCR pairs. False discovery rates were estimated in a later analysis by permuting HLA or CMV assignments 20 times. In a later analysis, co-occurring TCRs were grouped using DBSCAN, with TCRdist sequence similarity added in when clustering inside HLA-allele-positive subsets. Repertoires with fewer than 30,000 or more than 120,000 public chains were left out of co-occurrence clustering, as were five repertoires with anomalous nucleotide sharing. TCRdb retrieved this table from immuneACCESS and kept in-frame rearrangements only. Not all clones are present; in checked studies, unresolved V genes account for under half, and no reason is known for the remainder. V and J calls and clone size are given by that table; D and trimming were obtained from the DNA. This sample comprises around 120,000 clones, approximately 80% of them detected only once. Together, the top ten hold over 4% of the sample.

In total, roughly 710 healthy bone marrow donors made up the cohort. All cohort members were sampled while nominally healthy, although unrecorded immune exposures were likely present. The donor was CMV seropositive and belonged to the group of 250 to 300 seropositive cohort members. A peripheral blood sample was provided by each donor, and peripheral blood mononuclear cells were used for TCR beta sequencing. The Qiagen DNeasy Blood Extraction Kit was used to extract genomic DNA from the blood cell samples. This receptor was taken from a female donor in good health and CMV-seropositive. In this chain, TRBV7-2 is recombined with TRBJ2-7; TRBD2 lines up with 8 middle nucleotides. The sequenced sample consisted of PBMCs. The sequence in DNA is TGTGCCAGCAGCCCCGTCGGGGGGGGGCGCGAGCAGTACTTC. It encodes CASSPVGGGREQYF.